This entry lists 2 T cell receptor beta chains sequenced from one sample in a study of blood T cell repertoires in COVID-19. Some clones are missing from TCRdb's copy, which holds only in-frame ones; the method was immunoSEQ multiplex PCR. Of over 200,000 clones in the sample, about 90% were seen once. The sample comprised peripheral blood. These receptors all stem from a man aged 30-40 years with COVID-19, enrolled during active disease.

This clone was observed once. The CDR3 coding sequence is TGCGCCAGCAGTCCGACAACAGTGAACACTGAAGCTTTCTTT. Translation gives CASSPTTVNTEAFF. This chain links TRBV10-2 with TRBJ1-1; no reliable D call. Per germline, CDR1 WSHSY and CDR2 SAAADI. V lost 5 bases, J lost 0 bases, and 10 bases lay in between. The length of the CDR3 is 14 residues.

This clone was recorded once. The V gene is TRBV6-2 or TRBV6-3, the J gene TRBJ2-3; TRBD2 matches 7 bases. The CDR3 extends over 17 amino acids. Germline loops: CDR1 MNHEY, CDR2 SVGEGT. The V gene end was trimmed by 2 bases and the J gene end by 2 bases; junction bases not matched to a gene: 10. The CDR3 is CASSYTSGLPTTDTQYF. The CDR3 nucleotides read TGTGCCAGCAGTTACACGTCGGGACTACCAACCACAGATACGCAGTATTTT.